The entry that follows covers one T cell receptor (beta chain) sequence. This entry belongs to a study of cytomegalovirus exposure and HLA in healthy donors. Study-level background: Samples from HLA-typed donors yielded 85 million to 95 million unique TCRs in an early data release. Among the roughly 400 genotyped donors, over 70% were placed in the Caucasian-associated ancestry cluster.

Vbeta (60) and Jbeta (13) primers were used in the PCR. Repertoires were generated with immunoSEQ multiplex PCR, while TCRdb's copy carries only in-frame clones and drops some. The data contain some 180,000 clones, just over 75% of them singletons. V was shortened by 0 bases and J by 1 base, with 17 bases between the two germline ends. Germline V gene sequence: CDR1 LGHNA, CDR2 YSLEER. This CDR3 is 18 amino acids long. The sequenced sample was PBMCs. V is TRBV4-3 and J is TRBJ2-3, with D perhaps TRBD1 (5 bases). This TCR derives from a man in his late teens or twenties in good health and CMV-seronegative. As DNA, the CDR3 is TGCGCCAGCAGCCAAGATGGGGCAGGGCCTTCTCGCACAGATACGCAGTATTTT. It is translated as CASSQDGAGPSRTDTQYF.